The present TCR beta chain was sequenced within a study of blood T cell repertoires in COVID-19 (dated by TCRdb to the early 2020s). Regarding the study in general: Samples covering the acute and convalescent phases of COVID-19 were provided by collaborators in the United States, Italy and Spain. The material from the prospective study consisted of cDNA or gDNA derived from T cells, B-cell-depleted T cells, or PBMCs. The dataset comprised deeply sampled blood TCRbeta repertoires from subjects exposed to, actively infected with, or recovered from COVID-19. The repertoires were made available in a free public database intended to serve as a resource for research on the immune response to SARS-CoV-2. The samples were drawn from two sources: the first 160 participants of the ongoing ImmuneRACE study, and 1,200 or so subjects contributed by 6 global collaborators. A de-identified subject ID, COVID-19 status, age in years and sex were almost always included in the sample metadata. Where HLA class I and class II types were available, the types were taken from metadata supplied by the sample provider, not from assay-based typing.

In the prospective study, participants were roughly 18 to 95 years old, resided in fewer than 25 geographic areas of the United States, and were enrolled through a virtual design. In the prospective study, participants were assigned to cohorts based on the clinical history participants reported in a screening survey and a study questionnaire. For ImmuneRACE Cohort 3, a participant was defined as recovered based on two consecutive negative NP/OP PCR tests, clearance by a healthcare professional, or resolution of symptoms. In the prospective study, mobile phlebotomists collected whole blood, serum and a nasopharyngeal or oropharyngeal swab from each participant. Prospective study participants could optionally give additional blood draws and questionnaires over an approximately 2-month period. Before DNA extraction, prospective study blood samples were shipped either frozen or at room temperature.

TCRbeta CDR3 regions were amplified from genomic DNA using the immunoSEQ Assay, a bias-controlled multiplex PCR. In the paper's pipeline: Within the assay, amplification of reference gene primers was used to estimate how many nucleated cells each sample contained. To quantify the absolute abundance of each unique TCRbeta CDR3 rearrangement, sequence reads were collapsed and filtered. For each sample, productive Simpson clonality was calculated as the square root of Simpson's diversity index over productive rearrangements. TCRdb holds this immuneACCESS table with in-frame rearrangements only. Some clones are missing; in checked studies, unresolved V genes explain under half, and the rest has no known cause. Clone size and V and J calls were adopted from that table, with D and trimming inferred from the DNA. Within this sample are a few hundred thousand clones, with 85% to 90% of them counted one time only. The top ten constitute roughly 1.7% of the sample.

With respect to this clone: What this receptor recognizes is not known. No much larger clonotype is one base removed from it; base qualities were not supplied.

From the germline V gene (reference sequence), CDR1 is GTSNPN and CDR2 is SVGIG. The CDR3 holds 13 amino acids from the cysteine to the phenylalanine. Only the CDR3 DNA stays, 39 bases, in frame from base 1. V is shortened by 0 bases, J by 8 bases, and the region joining them spans 8 bases. On the study overall, not on this receptor specifically: Clinical and demographic metadata were provided uncurated, with the amount varying by source and participant.

The V and J genes are TRBV30 and TRBJ1-6; matching of 5 bases hints at TRBD1 as the D gene. Sequencing was carried out using PBMCs or T cells enriched from blood (not recorded which). The receptor's source is a man aged 35 to 55 who had recovered from COVID-19. CDR3 sequence: CAWSVIGDSPLHF. The DNA sequence is TGTGCCTGGAGTGTAATAGGGGATTCACCCCTCCACTTT.